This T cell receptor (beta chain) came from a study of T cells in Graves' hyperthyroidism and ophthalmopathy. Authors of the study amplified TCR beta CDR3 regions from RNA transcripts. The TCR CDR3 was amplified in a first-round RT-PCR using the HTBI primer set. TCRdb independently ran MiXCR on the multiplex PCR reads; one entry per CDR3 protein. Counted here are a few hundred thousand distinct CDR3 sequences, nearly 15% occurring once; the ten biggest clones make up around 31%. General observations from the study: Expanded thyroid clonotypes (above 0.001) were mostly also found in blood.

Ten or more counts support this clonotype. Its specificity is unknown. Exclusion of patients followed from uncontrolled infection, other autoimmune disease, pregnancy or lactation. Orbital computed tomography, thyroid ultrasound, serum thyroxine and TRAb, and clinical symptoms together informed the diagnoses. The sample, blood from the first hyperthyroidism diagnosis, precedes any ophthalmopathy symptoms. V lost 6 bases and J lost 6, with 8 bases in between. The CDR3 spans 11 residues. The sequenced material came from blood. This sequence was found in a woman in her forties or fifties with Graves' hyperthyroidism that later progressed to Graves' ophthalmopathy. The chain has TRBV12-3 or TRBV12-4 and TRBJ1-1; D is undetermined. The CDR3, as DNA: TGTGCCAGCAGCCCCAGTGCTGAAGCTTTCTTT. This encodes CASSPSAEAFF.